This T cell receptor beta chain was captured in a study of T cells in Graves' hyperthyroidism and ophthalmopathy. Study-level results: In simple terms, a model built on 13 V-J features told ophthalmopathy apart from stable hyperthyroidism.

RNA transcripts gave rise to amplified TCR beta CDR3 regions. The HTBI set primed first-round TCR CDR3 RT-PCR. TCRdb passed the multiplex PCR reads through MiXCR, listing each CDR3 protein once. Of around 350,000 distinct CDR3 sequences in the sample, about 20% are singletons; the top ten hold around 3.4%. Germline-derived CDR1 and CDR2 are MGHDK and SYGVNS. The length of the CDR3 is 15 residues. Trimming cost V 4 bases and J 1 base, with 13 bases left between them. This clonotype has just a few counts. Its target is not known. Thyroid ultrasound, orbital computed tomography, clinical symptoms, and serum thyroxine and TRAb underpinned diagnoses. This sample holds PBMCs from 10 ml fresh peripheral blood.

This receptor was taken from a woman aged 18-30 years with Graves' hyperthyroidism. The sample was blood. This chain uses TRBV25-1 with TRBJ2-5; D may match TRBD1 or TRBD2 (5 bases each). CDR3 DNA sequence: TGTGCCAGCAGTGGGGGGATGGACCCCCAAGAGACCCAGTACTTC. Its protein product is CASSGGMDPQETQYF.